These 20 T cell receptor beta chains were sequenced from one sample in a study of cytomegalovirus exposure and HLA in healthy donors. The PCR ran on 60 Vbeta and 13 Jbeta primers. Clones were read by immunoSEQ multiplex PCR, and TCRdb kept only the in-frame ones, dropping some. The table lists under 250,000 clones, with roughly 1.1% in the top ten. Sequencing was performed on PBMCs. These receptors were taken from a girl aged 2 to 9 in good health and CMV-seropositive.

In DNA, the CDR3 is TGTGCCAGTAGTGGGGACTTCCGGGCCTTTTACGAGCAGTACTTC. Amino acids: CASSGDFRAFYEQYF. V usage is TRBV19 and J usage is TRBJ2-5, with D possibly matching TRBD2 (6 bases). The DNA end is more similar to TRBJ2-7, so the J call may be wrong. The CDR3 has 15 amino acids. CDR1 is LNHDA and CDR2 is SQIVND in the germline V gene (reference sequence).

This chain joins TRBV27 and TRBJ2-3; D is perhaps TRBD1 (6 bases). Deletions cut 5 bases from V and 6 bases from J, with 21 bases between. This CDR3 is built from 16 residues. Germline V gives CDR1 MNHEY, CDR2 SMNVEV (reference sequence). CDR3 residues: CASSPLKIGGFDTQYF. CDR3 bases: TGTGCCAGCAGTCCATTGAAGATTGGGGGCTTCGATACGCAGTATTTT.

The chain employs TRBV7-2 and TRBJ1-2; possible D gene TRBD1, 5 bases. The V gene lost 1 base and the J gene lost 0 bases, with 12 bases spanning the gap. The CDR3 spans 16 residues. The germline V gene has CDR1 SGHTA and CDR2 FQGNSA. The CDR3: CASSLGGGGANYGYTF. In nucleotides, the CDR3 is TGTGCCAGCAGCTTAGGGGGGGGTGGAGCTAACTATGGCTACACCTTC.

The chain joins TRBV5-1 to TRBJ1-2; D is unclear. V was clipped by 1 base and J by 0 bases, with 4 bases between them. This CDR3 is 13 amino acids long. CDR1 SGHRS and CDR2 YFSETQ come from the germline V gene. CDR3 sequence: CASSLRANYGYTF. In DNA form, the CDR3 reads TGCGCCAGCAGCTTGAGAGCTAACTATGGCTACACCTTC.

The chain carries TRBV5-1 and TRBJ2-1; D is possibly TRBD1 (10 bases). Germline V gives CDR1 SGHRS, CDR2 YFSETQ. Trimming took 0 bases from V and 7 from J, leaving 20 bases between them. The CDR3 is made up of 17 amino acids. Here the CDR3 reads CASSLALAGQGKNEQFF. CDR3 sequence (DNA): TGCGCCAGCAGCTTGGCCCTAGCGGGACAGGGGAAGAATGAGCAGTTCTTC.

The chain carries TRBV12-5 and TRBJ1-5; a weak D match, TRBD1 (5 bases). The CDR3 has 13 amino acids. CDR1 and CDR2 from the germline V gene are LGHNT and FRNRAP. V lost 0 bases to trimming and J lost 5 bases, with 5 bases between them. The CDR3 DNA reads TGTGCTAGTGGTTTGGTACAGGATCAGCCCCAGCATTTT. Amino acids: CASGLVQDQPQHF.

The J gene is TRBJ1-1, the V gene TRBV5-6; D not certain. The CDR3 length is 14 residues. From germline, CDR1 is SGHDT and CDR2 YYEEEE. Trimming cost V 2 bases and J 5 bases, with 13 bases left between them. The DNA of the CDR3 is TGTGCCAGCAGCTTTTGGGGAGGGAGTACTGAAGCTTTCTTT. Protein sequence: CASSFWGGSTEAFF.

This chain connects TRBV19 to TRBJ1-1, with D possibly TRBD1 on 5 matching bases. Germline values: CDR1 LNHDA, CDR2 SQIVND (reference sequence). CDR3 size: 16 residues. The ends were cut back, 6 bases at V and 1 base at J, with 18 bases in the middle. CDR3 region: CASRPDSGPPNTEAFF. CDR3 nucleotide sequence: TGTGCCAGTAGGCCCGACAGCGGGCCTCCGAACACTGAAGCTTTCTTT.

V gene TRBV5-1 combines with J gene TRBJ2-1, with 8 positions matching TRBD1. The CDR3 is 14 amino acids. V dropped 8 bases and J dropped 4; count of bases not matched to a gene: 8. Per the germline V gene, CDR1 is SGHRS and CDR2 is YFSETQ. The CDR3 coding sequence is TGCGCCAGAAGACAGGGGCGCGCTTACAATGAGCAGTTCTTC. Protein sequence: CARRQGRAYNEQFF.

The chain links TRBV11-2 to TRBJ1-5; the match to TRBD1 covers 7 bases. Germline CDR1 is SGHAT and CDR2 is FQNNGV. CDR3 length: 12 amino acids. V was pared by 4 bases and J by 6 bases, with 0 bases of the junction left unmatched. CDR3 in DNA: TGTGCCAGCAGCTCAGGGGGTCAGCCCCAGCATTTT. This gives the protein CASSSGGQPQHF.

This sequence joins TRBV4-1 and TRBJ2-7; TRBD2 matches 7 bases. Trimming removed 1 base from V and 2 bases from J; junction bases left unmatched: 5. The CDR3 spans 15 residues. Germline values: CDR1 MGHRA, CDR2 YSYEKL. CDR3 residues: CASSQVTSRTYEQYF. Written as DNA, the CDR3 is TGCGCCAGCAGCCAAGTGACTAGCAGGACCTACGAGCAGTACTTC.

The CDR3 DNA follows: TGTGCCAGCAGTTTAATTGGGACAGCTAGAGACAATGAGCAGTTCTTC. Translating gives CASSLIGTARDNEQFF. This chain uses TRBV27 with TRBJ2-1; 7 positions agree with TRBD1. The J segment lost 5 bases and the V segment lost 2 bases, leaving 9 bases of the junction unmatched. Germline V gene lookup returns CDR1 MNHEY and CDR2 SMNVEV (reference sequence). The CDR3 spans 16 residues.

The J gene is TRBJ1-2, the V gene TRBV15, with a weak D call TRBD1 (5 bases). CDR1 and CDR2 from the germline V gene are LNHNV and YYDKDF (reference sequence). V shed 3 bases and J shed 5 bases, with 22 bases lying between them. The CDR3 contains 17 residues. The CDR3 spells CATSRDPLFLRGYGYTF. Written as DNA, the CDR3 is TGTGCCACCAGCAGGGATCCTCTATTCTTAAGGGGTTATGGCTACACCTTC.

V and J are TRBV29-1 and TRBJ2-5; TRBD2 matches at 7 bases. V shed 4 bases, J shed 2 bases, and the junction held 4 bases outside the gene matches. Germline CDR1 SQVTM, CDR2 ANQGSEA. CDR3 length equals 13 residues. This CDR3 reads CSVGGTTQETQYF. Here the CDR3 DNA reads TGCAGCGTTGGTGGGACTACACAAGAGACCCAGTACTTC.

The rearrangement uses TRBV29-1 and TRBJ1-1, with TRBD1 matching over 8 bases. Germline trimming cut 2 bases from V and 6 bases from J; bases unmatched to any gene: 5. Per the germline V gene, CDR1 is SQVTM and CDR2 is ANQGSEA. This CDR3 comprises 13 residues. CDR3 sequence (DNA): TGCAGCGTTGAAAGACAGGGGATGGCTGAAGCTTTCTTT. Translating it yields CSVERQGMAEAFF.

This chain joins TRBV7-9 and TRBJ2-7; 9 nucleotides align to TRBD1. Germline values: CDR1 SEHNR, CDR2 FQNEAQ (reference sequence). Unmatched junction bases numbered 7, after V lost 3 bases and J lost 4 bases. This CDR3 spans 15 amino acids. This CDR3 is CASSLEGQGAYEQYF. The CDR3, as DNA: TGTGCCAGCAGCTTGGAGGGACAGGGAGCATACGAGCAGTACTTC. Full variable domain (missing parts from reference TRBV7-9 and TRBJ2-7): DTGVSQNPRHKITKRGQNVTFRCDPISEHNRLYWYRQTLGQGPEFLTYFQNEAQLEKSRLLSDRFSAERPKGSFSTLEIQRTEQGDSAMYLCASSLEGQGAYEQYFGPGTRLTVT.

On this clone itself: Other DNA sequences in this specimen translate into the identical CDR3. CDR3: CASSYSVLAGAYEQYF. In DNA, the CDR3 is TGTGCCAGCAGTTACTCAGTACTAGCGGGAGCTTACGAGCAGTACTTC. The V gene is TRBV6-5, the J gene TRBJ2-7; TRBD2 agrees at 11 bases. The germline CDR1 and CDR2 sequences are MNHEY and SVGAGI. The CDR3 is made up of 16 amino acids. The J segment lost 4 bases and the V segment lost 0 bases, leaving 5 bases of the junction unmatched.

The J gene is TRBJ1-4, the V gene TRBV9, with D perhaps TRBD1 (6 bases). The V end lost 3 bases, the J end lost 5 bases, and 14 bases lay between the germline ends. This CDR3 has 15 amino acids. Germline CDR1 is SGDLS and CDR2 is YYNGEE. This CDR3 reads CASSGRGGVNEKLFF. CDR3 sequence (DNA): TGTGCCAGCAGCGGCCGCGGGGGCGTCAATGAAAAACTGTTTTTT. The variable domain in full, completed from reference TRBV9 and TRBJ1-4, reads DSGVTQTPKHLITATGQRVTLRCSPRSGDLSVYWYQQSLDQGLQFLIQYYNGEERAKGNILERFSAQQFPDLHSELNLSSLELGDSALYFCASSGRGGVNEKLFFGSGTQLSVL.

The chain recombines TRBV5-6 with TRBJ2-3; 10 positions match TRBD2. Looked up from germline, CDR1 is SGHDT and CDR2 is YYEEEE. The CDR3 has 17 amino acids. V was pared by 5 bases and J by 1 base, with 10 bases of the junction left unmatched. The CDR3 DNA sequence: TGTGCCAGCAGACCGCTAAAGACTAGCGGGCGCACAGATACGCAGTATTTT. Residues: CASRPLKTSGRTDTQYF.

The chain employs TRBV10-3 and TRBJ2-7; 8 bases agree with TRBD1. CDR1 and CDR2 from the germline V gene are ENHRY and SYGVKD. Trimming cost V 9 bases and J 3 bases; bases outside gene matches: 7. The CDR3 has 13 amino acids. CDR3 loop: CAIATGDGYEQYF. The CDR3 bases are TGTGCCATAGCGACAGGGGATGGCTACGAGCAGTACTTC.